This T cell receptor (beta chain) came from a study of siplizumab effects on memory and regulatory T cells. Sequencing was performed with immunoSEQ multiplex PCR; in TCRdb, only in-frame clones are kept and a portion is missing. This sample has around 78,000 clones; roughly 89% occur once, and the top ten carry about 27%. The CDR3 runs to 14 residues. Germline V CDR1 and CDR2: SGHRS, YFSETQ. V gave up 4 bases and J gave up 3 bases; unmatched junction bases: 4. The chain has TRBV5-1 and TRBJ2-5, with 9 nucleotides matching TRBD1. Sequenced input: CD8+ T cells sorted from blood. The receptor was isolated from a human donor in good health. CDR3 region: CASSLTGGEETQYF. CDR3 DNA: TGCGCCAGCAGCCTGACAGGGGGGGAAGAGACCCAGTACTTC.